This passage covers 26 T cell receptor beta chains from one sample sequenced in a study of T cells in women clearing cervical HPV infection. Method: immunoSEQ multiplex PCR; TCRdb's copy keeps in-frame clones and lacks some. The sample table includes around 44,000 clones. Source material: blood buffy coat. These receptors were taken from a woman between 18 and 69 years old with a cervical HPV16 infection that either progressed to CIN3+ or cleared (not recorded which).

CDR3 DNA (partial): TGCGCCAGCAGCTTAAGACAGGGGGGCACCAAAAACATT. It is translated as CASSLRQGGTKNI. The complete CDR3 protein is CASSLRQGGTKNIQYF. This rearrangement joins TRBV5-1 to TRBJ2-4; 9 nucleotides agree with TRBD1. The CDR3 end is not reached by the read, which stops 3 residues before it; the germline J gene fills it in. The germline V gene has CDR1 SGHRS and CDR2 YFSETQ. The CDR3 runs 16 residues. V gave up 2 bases and J gave up 2 bases; unmatched junction bases: 5. Full variable domain (missing parts from reference TRBV5-1 and TRBJ2-4): KAGVTQTPRYLIKTRGQQVTLSCSPISGHRSVSWYQQTPGQGLQFLFEYFSETQRNKGNFPGRFSGRQFSNSRSEMNVSTLELGDSALYLCASSLRQGGTKNIQYFGAGTRLSVL.

Of note for this clone: The read terminates 3 residues before the CDR3 end, so the remaining end is supplied by the germline J gene. The chain is built from TRBV6-1 and TRBJ1-2; D call uncertain. Germline V lookup: CDR1 MNHNS, CDR2 SASEGT. Trimming took off 2 bases at V and 4 bases at J, with 14 bases between the two ends. There are 15 residues in the CDR3. This CDR3 reads CASSERERRIYGYTF. The CDR3 bases that were read are TGTGCCAGCAGTGAAAGAGAGAGGCGGATCTATGGC.

On this clone itself: The read terminates 3 residues before the CDR3 end, so the remaining end is supplied by the germline J gene. V gene TRBV5-1 combines with J gene TRBJ1-1, with a tentative D call TRBD1 (6 bases). Germline V gene data show CDR1 as SGHRS and CDR2 as YFSETQ. Trimming took off 6 bases at V and 1 base at J, with 10 bases between the two ends. The CDR3 is 13 amino acids. CDR3 amino acids: CASKGERNTEAFF. The CDR3 DNA, read in part, is TGCGCCAGCAAGGGGGAGAGGAACACTGAA.

The CDR3 here is CASSLVGDREAFF. CDR3 DNA (partial): TGTGCCAGCAGCTTGGTGGGGGACAGAGAA. J is TRBJ1-1 and V is TRBV5-6; 7 positions match TRBD1. From the germline J gene comes the end of the CDR3, since the read stops 3 residues before it. Germline V gene data show CDR1 as SGHDT and CDR2 as YYEEEE. This CDR3 has 13 residues.

Points on this clone: From the germline J gene comes the end of the CDR3, since the read stops 3 residues before it. The chain is built from TRBV19 and TRBJ1-1; D unclear. V was shortened by 3 bases and J by 1 base, with 9 bases between the two germline ends. This CDR3 has 14 amino acids. CDR1 is LNHDA and CDR2 is SQIVND in the germline V gene (reference sequence). The CDR3 reads CASSIGRSNTEAFF. The sequenced part of the CDR3 DNA is TGTGCCAGTAGTATCGGTCGGTCGAACACTGAA.

In the case of this clone: The CDR3 end is not reached by the read, which stops 3 residues before it; the germline J gene fills it in. The chain couples TRBV11-2 to TRBJ1-5, with 9 bases lining up with TRBD1. J was trimmed by 6 bases and V by 5 bases; bases with no gene match: 5. Germline V gives CDR1 SGHAT, CDR2 FQNNGV. CDR3 size: 14 residues. This CDR3 is CASSQTGGGQPQHF. The sequenced CDR3 bases are TGTGCCAGCAGCCAGACAGGGGGGGGTCAGCCC.

On this clone: Read sequence stops 3 residues before the CDR3 end, and the germline J gene provides the missing end. The genes are TRBV19 and TRBJ1-3; TRBD1 aligns across 7 bases. With V trimmed by 1 base and J by 0 bases, 0 bases remained unmatched. This CDR3 has 15 residues. Germline lookup yields CDR1 LNHDA and CDR2 SQIVND (reference sequence). The sequenced part of the CDR3 DNA is TGTGCCAGTAGTATAGGGGACAGCTCTGGAAACACC. As protein: CASSIGDSSGNT. The full CDR3 is CASSIGDSSGNTIYF.

A note on this clone: The read finishes 3 residues shy of the CDR3 end, and the germline J gene is used to complete it. The rearrangement uses TRBV7-6 and TRBJ1-6, with 7 bases aligning to TRBD1. Trimming at V came to 8 bases and at J to 5 bases, leaving 6 bases not matched to a gene. The CDR3 is 14 amino acids. In germline, CDR1 is SGHVS, CDR2 FNYEAQ. The CDR3 reads CASAEGAHNSPLHF. The CDR3 bases that were read are TGTGCCAGCGCTGAGGGGGCCCATAATTCACCC.

With respect to this clone: The read falls 3 residues short of the CDR3 end, and the missing part is taken from the germline J gene. The chain combines TRBV5-6 with TRBJ1-1; D ambiguous. CDR1 is SGHDT, CDR2 YYEEEE, per germline. The CDR3 has 13 amino acids. V lost 0 bases to trimming and J lost 1 base, with 4 bases between them. The CDR3: CASSLAGNTEAFF. The covered CDR3 bases are TGTGCCAGCAGCTTGGCGGGGAACACTGAA.

With respect to this clone: The sequence runs out 3 residues before the end of the CDR3; the remainder is reconstructed from the germline J gene. The V gene is TRBV2, the J gene TRBJ2-5; 7 positions agree with TRBD2. The CDR3 totals 16 residues. CDR1 is SNHLY and CDR2 is FYNNEI in the germline V gene. V dropped 4 bases and J dropped 5; count of bases not matched to a gene: 13. CDR3 in amino acids: CASSGSLAALGETQYF. The CDR3 DNA, read in part, is TGTGCCAGCAGTGGGTCTCTAGCGGCCTTAGGGGAGACC.

About this clone itself: From the germline J gene comes the end of the CDR3, since the read stops 3 residues before it. V and J are TRBV19 and TRBJ1-2, with 11 bases fitting TRBD1. CDR3 length: 13 residues. Germline CDR1 is LNHDA and CDR2 is SQIVND (reference sequence). The CDR3 region is CASSRTGGDGYTF. CDR3 DNA (partial): TGTGCCAGTAGTAGGACAGGGGGCGACGGC.

This chain's CDR3 is CASSQFIAGGPYNEQFF. The DNA read from the CDR3 is TGCGCCAGCAGCCAGTTCATTGCGGGGGGGCCCTACAATGAG. This rearrangement joins TRBV5-1 to TRBJ2-1, with 9 bases lining up with TRBD2. The read finishes 3 residues shy of the CDR3 end, and the germline J gene is used to complete it. The V gene end was trimmed by 4 bases and the J gene end by 2 bases; junction bases not matched to a gene: 10. The V gene's germline CDR1 is SGHRS and CDR2 YFSETQ. CDR3 length: 17 amino acids.

About this clone: The missing CDR3 end, 3 residues past where the read stops, is filled in from the germline J gene. V is TRBV5-1 and J is TRBJ1-1, with TRBD1 identical over 10 bases. This CDR3 contains 15 residues. V dropped 0 bases and J dropped 3; count of bases not matched to a gene: 2. Germline CDR1 is SGHRS and CDR2 is YFSETQ. This chain's CDR3 is CASSLEGTGDTEAFF. The CDR3 bases that were read are TGCGCCAGCAGCTTGGAAGGGACAGGGGACACTGAA.

Of note for this clone: The read gets to within 3 residues of the CDR3 end, and the germline J gene fills in the rest. The rearrangement uses TRBV7-7 and TRBJ2-3; TRBD2 agrees at 13 bases. J gave up 5 bases and V 4 bases, and 6 bases lay outside the gene matches. Germline values: CDR1 SSHAT, CDR2 FNYEAQ (reference sequence). The CDR3 extends over 16 amino acids. The sequenced part of the CDR3 DNA is TGTGCCAGCAGCTCAGGACTAGCGGGAGCCGGAGATACG. Translating gives CASSSGLAGAGDT. The full CDR3 is CASSSGLAGAGDTQYF.

A word on this clone: Read sequence stops 3 residues before the CDR3 end, and the germline J gene provides the missing end. The chain carries TRBV11-2 and TRBJ1-1; D is uncertain. CDR3 length: 15 residues. V was clipped by 7 bases and J by 0 bases, with 15 bases between them. Germline CDR1 SGHAT, CDR2 FQNNGV. CDR3 amino acids: CASTPTWAMNTEAFF. CDR3 DNA (partial): TGTGCCAGCACCCCCACGTGGGCGATGAACACTGAA.

Concerning this clone: The sequenced fragment ends 3 residues before the CDR3 boundary, so the rest is inferred from the germline J gene. The J gene is TRBJ2-3, the V gene TRBV18; 8 nucleotides agree with TRBD1. In germline, CDR1 is KGHSH, CDR2 LQKENI. J was trimmed by 2 bases and V by 1 base; bases with no gene match: 8. The CDR3 consists of 17 residues. The covered CDR3 bases are TGTGCCAGCTCACCACAGGACAGGGCCGCTCCCACAGATACG. Protein product: CASSPQDRAAPTDT. In full, the CDR3 is CASSPQDRAAPTDTQYF.

A note on this clone: The DNA ends 3 residues before the CDR3 does, and the rest of the CDR3 is filled in from the germline J gene. The chain carries TRBV5-5 and TRBJ2-3; D unresolved. Looked up from germline, CDR1 is SGHKS and CDR2 is YYEKEE (reference sequence). V lost 0 bases and J 4 bases, leaving 3 bases between the germline ends. This CDR3 has 12 residues. The chain's CDR3 is CASSLEADTQYF. The CDR3 DNA, read in part, is TGTGCCAGCAGCTTGGAGGCAGATACG.

Partial CDR3 DNA: TGCAGTGCTAGAGATAAAGGGGCAGGTGCACGTGGC. Encoded protein: CSARDKGAGARG. The whole CDR3 sequence is CSARDKGAGARGYTF. The chain combines TRBV20-1 with TRBJ1-2; D is perhaps TRBD1 (5 bases). The read ends 3 residues early relative to the CDR3; the germline J gene fills the gap. Between the trimmed V and J ends, which lost 0 bases and 7 bases, there was a span of 18 bases. Per germline, CDR1 DFQATT and CDR2 SNEGSKA (reference sequence). The CDR3 loop spans 15 amino acids.

A remark on this clone: The read ends 3 residues before the CDR3 terminus; that terminus is restored from the germline J gene. The rearrangement joins TRBV4-1 to TRBJ1-2; TRBD1 aligns across 7 bases. Germline CDR1 reads MGHRA; CDR2 reads YSYEKL. The CDR3 length is 13 residues. The CDR3 reads CASSPTGVAGYTF. The sequenced CDR3 bases are TGCGCCAGCTCCCCTACAGGGGTCGCAGGC.

Of note for this clone: The read ends 3 residues early relative to the CDR3; the germline J gene fills the gap. The chain employs TRBV20-1 and TRBJ2-5; 11 bases line up with TRBD1. The germline V gene encodes CDR1 DFQATT and CDR2 SNEGSKA (reference sequence). J lost 4 bases, V lost 5 bases, and 6 bases had no gene match. The CDR3 is 14 residues long. The CDR3 loop reads CSASSGQGGETQYF. Partial CDR3 DNA: TGCAGTGCTTCTTCGGGACAGGGGGGAGAGACC.

Concerning this clone itself: The read ends 3 residues early relative to the CDR3; the germline J gene fills the gap. The V and J genes are TRBV15 and TRBJ1-6; tentative D call: TRBD1 (5 bases). Trimming cost V 0 bases and J 7 bases, with 13 bases left between them. The CDR3 runs to 16 residues. CDR1 LNHNV and CDR2 YYDKDF come from the germline V gene (reference sequence). The sequenced part of the CDR3 DNA is TGTGCCACCAGCAGAGATTCGGCAGGGTCCAATTCACCC. Residues: CATSRDSAGSNSP. The full CDR3 protein reads CATSRDSAGSNSPLHF.

Comments on this clone: Read sequence stops 3 residues before the CDR3 end, and the germline J gene provides the missing end. V is TRBV28 and J is TRBJ1-1; a possible D gene is TRBD1 (5 bases). This CDR3 region has 17 residues. V was clipped by 6 bases and J by 4 bases, with 24 bases between them. Per the germline V gene, CDR1 is MDHEN and CDR2 is SYDVKM. Partial CDR3 DNA: TGTGCCAGCAGAAAGGGACTTCTGGGGGACGGTGGCACTGAA. It translates to CASRKGLLGDGGTE. The CDR3 reads in full as CASRKGLLGDGGTEAFF.

Remarks on this clone: The read gets to within 3 residues of the CDR3 end, and the germline J gene fills in the rest. The chain is built from TRBV29-1 and TRBJ1-1; 7 positions match TRBD1. The germline V gene has CDR1 SQVTM and CDR2 ANQGSEA. The CDR3 consists of 13 residues. Germline trimming cut 6 bases from V and 2 bases from J; bases unmatched to any gene: 6. The CDR3: CSVTGTVNTEAFF. The part of the CDR3 DNA that was read is TGCAGCGTAACGGGGACAGTCAACACTGAA.

Worth noting for this clone: The read ends 3 residues shy of where the CDR3 ends; the end is completed using the germline J gene. This chain connects TRBV12-3 or TRBV12-4 to TRBJ2-1; D ambiguous. The CDR3 is 12 residues long. Trimming took off 5 bases at V and 8 bases at J, with 10 bases between the two ends. The CDR3 DNA, read in part, is TGTGCCAGCAGTCCCACTTTGGATGAG. It encodes CASSPTLDE. The entire CDR3 protein reads CASSPTLDEQFF.

Concerning this clone: The read ends 3 residues early relative to the CDR3; the germline J gene fills the gap. This chain connects TRBV28 to TRBJ2-1, with D perhaps TRBD1 (5 bases). This CDR3 has 13 amino acids. V was clipped by 5 bases and J by 8 bases, with 13 bases between them. The germline V gene has CDR1 MDHEN and CDR2 SYDVKM. The CDR3 is CASSTPRVYEQFF. The part of the CDR3 DNA that was read is TGTGCCAGCAGTACACCCAGGGTATATGAG.

A word on this clone: Coverage ceases 3 residues before the CDR3 finishes, and the germline J gene fills in the end. The V and J genes are TRBV5-4 and TRBJ2-3, with D possibly TRBD1 on 6 matching bases. The length of the CDR3 is 14 residues. Germline lookup yields CDR1 SGHNT and CDR2 YYREEE (reference sequence). The ends were cut back, 4 bases at V and 3 bases at J, with 12 bases in the middle. CDR3 sequence reads: CASSTGQMTDTQYF. Incomplete CDR3 DNA: TGTGCCAGCAGCACCGGACAGATGACAGATACG.